Sequencing of this TCR beta chain was carried out in a study of T-cell memory formation after mild COVID-19. One entry per CDR3 protein, called by TCRdb with MiXCR from the 5' RACE reads. The sample yields hundreds of thousands of distinct CDR3 sequences, less than 25% seen once. This CDR3 is built from 16 residues. V was pared by 5 bases and J by 5 bases, with 13 bases of the junction left unmatched. The V gene's germline CDR1 is DFQATT and CDR2 SNEGSKA (reference sequence). The specimen sequenced was PBMCs or a T cell subset sorted from them (not recorded which). J is TRBJ2-3 and V is TRBV20-1; 10 nucleotides align to TRBD2. The clonotype originates from an adult woman who had mild COVID-19 (a few samples of this study predate the infection). Cell type and time point are not known. CDR3 coding DNA: TGCAGTGCTCTTACCTCAGCGGGGGGGGTGGAAGATACGCAGTATTTT. It specifies CSALTSAGGVEDTQYF.